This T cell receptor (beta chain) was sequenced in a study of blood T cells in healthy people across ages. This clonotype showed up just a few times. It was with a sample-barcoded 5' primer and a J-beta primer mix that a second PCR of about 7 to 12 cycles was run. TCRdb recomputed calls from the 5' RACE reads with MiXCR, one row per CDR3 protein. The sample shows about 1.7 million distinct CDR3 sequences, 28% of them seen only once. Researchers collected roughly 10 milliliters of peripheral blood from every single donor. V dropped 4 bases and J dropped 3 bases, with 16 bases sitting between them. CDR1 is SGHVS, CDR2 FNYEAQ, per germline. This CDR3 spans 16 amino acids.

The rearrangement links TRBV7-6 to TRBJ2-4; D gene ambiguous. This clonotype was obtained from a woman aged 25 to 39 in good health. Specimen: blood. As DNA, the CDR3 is TGTGCCAGCAGCTCCCGTCTTCTGGGCGACAAAAACATTCAGTACTTC. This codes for CASSSRLLGDKNIQYF.